The entry below gives a single T cell receptor beta chain sequence along with its context. Its antigen is unknown. No qualities accompany the bases; no much larger clone lies one base away. The entry originates in a study of blood T cell repertoires in COVID-19 (dated by TCRdb to 2019 to 2021). For context, the study as a whole: Samples from collaborators originated in the United States, Italy and Spain and spanned both the acute and convalescent phases of COVID-19. The samples were drawn from the first 160 participants of the ongoing ImmuneRACE study and from some 1,300 subjects provided by 6 global collaborators. The repertoires were made available in a free public database intended to serve as a resource for research on the immune response to SARS-CoV-2. Where available, HLA class I and class II types were taken from metadata supplied by the sample provider and were not determined by assay-based typing. Sample metadata almost always included a de-identified subject ID, COVID-19 status, age in years and sex. The material from the prospective study consisted of cDNA or gDNA derived from T cells, B-cell-depleted T cells, or PBMCs. Deeply sampled blood TCRbeta repertoires from subjects exposed to, actively infected with, or recovered from COVID-19 were included in the dataset. General conclusions and limits of the study: The amount of clinical and demographic metadata varied by source and participant and was provided uncurated.

In the prospective study, participants were 18 to 89 years old, resided in under 30 geographic areas of the United States, and were enrolled through a virtual design. In the prospective study, cohorts were assigned on the basis of participant-reported clinical history obtained from a screening survey and a study questionnaire. ImmuneRACE Cohort 3 recovered participants were defined by two consecutive negative NP/OP PCR tests, healthcare professional clearance, or symptom resolution. In the prospective study, whole blood, serum and a nasopharyngeal or oropharyngeal swab were collected from each participant by mobile phlebotomists. Additional blood draws and questionnaires over an approximately two-month period could optionally be provided by prospective study participants. Before DNA extraction, blood samples from the prospective study were shipped at room temperature or frozen. TCRbeta CDR3 regions were amplified from genomic DNA using the immunoSEQ Assay, a bias-controlled multiplex PCR. The study's processing was this. The number of nucleated cells in each sample was estimated by amplification of reference gene primers within the assay. To quantify the absolute abundance of each unique TCRbeta CDR3 rearrangement, sequence reads were collapsed and filtered. For each sample, productive Simpson clonality was calculated by taking the square root of Simpson's diversity index across productive rearrangements. What TCRdb holds here is the immuneACCESS table cut down to in-frame rearrangements. Part of the clones is not present; checked against another copy, under half of the missing clones reflect an unresolved V gene, and the others are unexplained. The V and J calls and the clone size are those of that table, but D and trimming were determined from the DNA. The table for this sample lists under 350,000 clones; 90% of them were counted only once. The ten biggest clones cover 2.6% of the sample.

Trimming costs V 6 bases and J 3 bases, and their ends lie 18 bases apart. From its cysteine to its phenylalanine, the CDR3 spans 15 amino acids. The kept DNA is CDR3 alone, 45 bases in frame from the first base. According to the germline V gene, CDR1 reads KGHSH and CDR2 reads LQKENI. The V gene is TRBV18 and the J gene is TRBJ2-7, with no confident D gene call. The TCR sequence derives from a man between 60 and 70 years old who had recovered from COVID-19. Sequenced input: PBMCs or T cells enriched from blood (not recorded which). The CDR3 in this case is CASSRSSNSIYEQYF. DNA sequence: TGTGCCAGCTCGCGATCAAGTAACAGCATCTACGAGCAGTACTTC.